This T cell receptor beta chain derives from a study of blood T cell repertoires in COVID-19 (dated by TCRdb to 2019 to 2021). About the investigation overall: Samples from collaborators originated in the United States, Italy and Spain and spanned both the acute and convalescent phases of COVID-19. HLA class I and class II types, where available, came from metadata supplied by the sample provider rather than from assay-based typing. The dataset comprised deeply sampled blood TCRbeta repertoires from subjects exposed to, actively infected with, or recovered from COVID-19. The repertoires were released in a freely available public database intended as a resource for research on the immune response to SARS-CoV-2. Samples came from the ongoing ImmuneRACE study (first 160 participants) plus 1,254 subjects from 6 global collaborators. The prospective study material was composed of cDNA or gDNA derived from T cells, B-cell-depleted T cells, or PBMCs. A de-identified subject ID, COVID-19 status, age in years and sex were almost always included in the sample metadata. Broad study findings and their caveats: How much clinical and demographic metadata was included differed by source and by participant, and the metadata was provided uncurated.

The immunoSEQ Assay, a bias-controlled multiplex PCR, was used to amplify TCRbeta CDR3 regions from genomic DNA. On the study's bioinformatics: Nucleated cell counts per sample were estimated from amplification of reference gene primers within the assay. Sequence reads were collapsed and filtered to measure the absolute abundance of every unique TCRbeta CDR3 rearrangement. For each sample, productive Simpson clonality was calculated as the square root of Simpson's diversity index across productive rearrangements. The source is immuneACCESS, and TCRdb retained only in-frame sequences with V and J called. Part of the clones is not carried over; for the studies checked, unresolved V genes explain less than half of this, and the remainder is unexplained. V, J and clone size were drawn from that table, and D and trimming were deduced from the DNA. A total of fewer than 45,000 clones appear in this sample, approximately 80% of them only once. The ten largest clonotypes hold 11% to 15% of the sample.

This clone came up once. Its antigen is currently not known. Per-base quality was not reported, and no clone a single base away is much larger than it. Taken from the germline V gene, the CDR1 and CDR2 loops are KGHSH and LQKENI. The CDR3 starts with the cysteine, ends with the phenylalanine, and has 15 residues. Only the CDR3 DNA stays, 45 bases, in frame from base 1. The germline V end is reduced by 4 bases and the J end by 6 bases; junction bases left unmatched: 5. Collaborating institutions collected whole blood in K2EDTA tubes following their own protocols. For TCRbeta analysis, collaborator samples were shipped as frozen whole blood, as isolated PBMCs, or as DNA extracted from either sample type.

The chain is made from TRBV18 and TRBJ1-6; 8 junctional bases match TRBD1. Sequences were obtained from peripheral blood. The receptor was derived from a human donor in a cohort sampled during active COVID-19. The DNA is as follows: TGTGCCAGCTCACTGGAGACAGGGGCTAATTCACCCCTCCACTTT. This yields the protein CASSLETGANSPLHF.